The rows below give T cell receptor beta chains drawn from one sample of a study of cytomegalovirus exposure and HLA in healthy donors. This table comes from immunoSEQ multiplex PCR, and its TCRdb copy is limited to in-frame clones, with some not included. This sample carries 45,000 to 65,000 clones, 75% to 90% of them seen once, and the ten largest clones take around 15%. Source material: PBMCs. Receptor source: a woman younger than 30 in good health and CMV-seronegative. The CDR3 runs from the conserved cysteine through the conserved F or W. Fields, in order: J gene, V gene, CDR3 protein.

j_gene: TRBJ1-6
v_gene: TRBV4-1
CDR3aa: CASSHPWGGSPLHF

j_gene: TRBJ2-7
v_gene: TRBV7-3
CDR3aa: CASSSSSYEQYF

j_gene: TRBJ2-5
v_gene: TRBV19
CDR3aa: CASSRGYQETQYF

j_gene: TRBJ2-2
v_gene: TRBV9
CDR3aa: CASSVFGGRNTGELFF

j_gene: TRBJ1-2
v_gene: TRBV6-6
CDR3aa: CASNPRDRGNYGYTF

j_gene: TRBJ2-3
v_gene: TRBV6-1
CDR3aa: CATTPGLAVYTQYF

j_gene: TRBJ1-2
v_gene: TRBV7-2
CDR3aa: CASSLTFTENYGYTF

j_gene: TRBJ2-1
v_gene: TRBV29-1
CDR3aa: CSVEDPFLYNEQFF

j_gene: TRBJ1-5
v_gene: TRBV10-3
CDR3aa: CATAGVSNQPQHF

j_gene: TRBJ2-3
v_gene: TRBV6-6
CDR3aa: CASIPRGPHTDTQYF

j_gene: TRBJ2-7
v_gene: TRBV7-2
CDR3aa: CASSHRSSGPYEQYF

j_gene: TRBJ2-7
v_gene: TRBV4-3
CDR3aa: CASSQYNSGTGPREQYF

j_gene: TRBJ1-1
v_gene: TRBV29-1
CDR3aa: CSVPGQGLVGNTEAFF

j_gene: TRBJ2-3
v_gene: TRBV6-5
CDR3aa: CASSSGTSGSTDTQYF

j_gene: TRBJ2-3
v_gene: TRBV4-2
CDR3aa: CASSQDQAGGTDTQYF

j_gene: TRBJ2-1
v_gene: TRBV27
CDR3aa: CASSLWGLNEQFF

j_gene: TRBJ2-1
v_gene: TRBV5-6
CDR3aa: CASSPWTGPANEQFF

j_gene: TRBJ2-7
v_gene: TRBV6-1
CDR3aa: CASSELSYEQYF